Presented here are 22 T cell receptor beta chains from one specimen sequenced in a study of T cell responses to AZD1222 COVID-19 vaccine (dated by TCRdb to the early 2020s). The library relied on the immunoSEQ multiplex PCR assay. This is the immuneACCESS table as TCRdb keeps it, with only in-frame sequences that have V and J called. A part of the clones is gone; compared with another copy, unresolved V genes explain less than half, and the rest is unexplained. The sample records some 150,000 clones, more than 80% of which are singletons. Less than 3.5% of the sample rests with the top ten. The time point label of this sample denotes: about 28 days (+/-7) after the second vaccine dose. The sample in question was peripheral blood, obtained 28 days after the second AZD1222 dose. The source of these receptors is an adult who received the AZD1222 COVID-19 vaccine.

This chain uses TRBV7-2 with TRBJ1-4, with no clear D. The germline CDR1 and CDR2 sequences are SGHTA and FQGNSA. The CDR3 runs 16 residues. Trimming removed 1 base from V and 6 bases from J, with 15 bases in between. The CDR3 spells CASSLGTEGADEKLFF. CDR3 bases: TGTGCCAGCAGCTTAGGTACAGAGGGCGCGGATGAAAAACTGTTTTTT.

This clone was seen a single time. The chain links TRBV6-2 or TRBV6-3 to TRBJ2-1; 7 nucleotides match TRBD2. This CDR3 is built from 19 residues. The germline gives CDR1 MNHEY, CDR2 SVGEGT. V dropped 2 bases and J dropped 0; count of bases not matched to a gene: 13. In DNA form, the CDR3 reads TGTGCCAGCAGTTACCCCCTCCAGGGAGGGAGGAGCTCCTACAATGAGCAGTTCTTC. Translation gives CASSYPLQGGRSSYNEQFF.

The chain employs TRBV10-2 and TRBJ2-7, with a weak D call TRBD2 (6 bases). The length of the CDR3 is 15 residues. Per germline, CDR1 WSHSY and CDR2 SAAADI. Trimming pared 4 bases from V and 4 bases from J, leaving 17 bases between. The chain's CDR3 is CASSVGGGYLYEQYF. CDR3 DNA sequence: TGCGCCAGCAGTGTAGGCGGAGGGTACCTGTACGAGCAGTACTTC.

The rearrangement uses TRBV10-1 and TRBJ2-1, with 12 bases fitting TRBD2. The CDR3 covers 20 residues. The germline CDR1 and CDR2 sequences are WNHNN and SYGVQD (reference sequence). V was pared by 2 bases and J by 0 bases, with 11 bases of the junction left unmatched. The CDR3 region has the DNA TGCGCCAGCAGTGAGCGGGTACTAGCGGGAGGAAGGAGCTCCTACAATGAGCAGTTCTTC. Translating gives CASSERVLAGGRSSYNEQFF.

The J gene is TRBJ1-1, the V gene TRBV30, with D possibly TRBD1 on 5 matching bases. V lost 2 bases and J 4 bases, leaving 17 bases between the germline ends. The germline V gene has CDR1 GTSNPN and CDR2 SVGIG (reference sequence). The CDR3 is 15 residues long. The CDR3 bases are TGTGCCTGGAGTTCAACCCCGAGGGGCCTCACTGAAGCTTTCTTT. This sequence encodes CAWSSTPRGLTEAFF.

This clone was detected a few times. The chain is built from TRBV10-3 and TRBJ1-1; possible D gene TRBD1, 6 bases. The CDR3 is made up of 15 amino acids. Germline CDR1 is ENHRY and CDR2 is SYGVKD. With 6 bases removed from V and 0 bases from J, the gap between germline ends came to 14 bases. The CDR3 is CAISGGQFMNTEAFF. CDR3 coding DNA: TGTGCCATCAGCGGAGGACAGTTCATGAACACTGAAGCTTTCTTT.

V usage is TRBV5-5 and J usage is TRBJ1-1, with 8 bases fitting TRBD1. This CDR3 contains 13 residues. Per the germline V gene, CDR1 is SGHKS and CDR2 is YYEKEE (reference sequence). V shed 6 bases, J shed 10 bases, and the junction held 11 bases outside the gene matches. The CDR3 DNA follows: TGTGCCAGCAACCTGGACAGGGCGAAAGGAGCTTTCTTT. Translation: CASNLDRAKGAFF. The complete variable domain, with remaining parts taken from reference TRBV5-5 and TRBJ1-1, reads DAGVTQSPTHLIKTRGQQVTLRCSPISGHKSVSWYQQVLGQGPQFIFQYYEKEERGRGNFPDRFSARQFPNYSSELNVNALLLGDSALYLCASNLDRAKGAFFGQGTRLTVV.

V and J are TRBV11-2 and TRBJ1-1, with 8 bases lining up with TRBD1. This CDR3 is 19 amino acids long. Germline V lookup: CDR1 SGHAT, CDR2 FQNNGV. V was pared by 0 bases and J by 8 bases, with 20 bases of the junction left unmatched. The CDR3 protein is CASSLDSNVRGLGSTEAFF. The CDR3 nucleotides read TGTGCCAGCAGCTTAGATAGCAACGTCAGGGGGCTCGGGAGCACCGAAGCTTTCTTT.

The V call is TRBV7-2, the J call TRBJ2-1; 13 nucleotides match TRBD2. The length of the CDR3 is 18 residues. Trimming cost V 3 bases and J 2 bases; bases outside gene matches: 7. Germline CDR1 is SGHTA and CDR2 is FQGNSA. The CDR3 coding sequence is TGTGCCAGCAGCTTGCGGCCTACTAGCGGGAGGGCCTACAATGAGCAGTTCTTC. Translating it yields CASSLRPTSGRAYNEQFF.

The chain recombines TRBV12-3 or TRBV12-4 with TRBJ2-7; D is uncertain. V lost 2 bases, J lost 5 bases, and 7 bases lay in between. This CDR3 region has 12 residues. Here the CDR3 DNA reads TGTGCCAGCAGTTTAAAGATCCACGAGCAGTACTTC. It specifies CASSLKIHEQYF.

The V and J genes are TRBV12-3 or TRBV12-4 and TRBJ2-1; no definite D call. The CDR3 extends over 11 amino acids. The V end lost 4 bases, the J end lost 8 bases, and 6 bases lay between the germline ends. The CDR3 spells CASSWSYEQFF. CDR3 sequence (DNA): TGTGCCAGCAGTTGGAGCTATGAGCAGTTCTTC.

The chain employs TRBV10-3 and TRBJ1-1; 7 positions agree with TRBD1. The trim removed 4 bases at V and 3 bases at J, leaving 2 bases unmatched. Looked up from germline, CDR1 is ENHRY and CDR2 is SYGVKD. The CDR3 is 13 amino acids. CDR3 DNA sequence: TGTGCCATCAGTGGGCAGGGGGACACTGAAGCTTTCTTT. The encoded protein is CAISGQGDTEAFF.

The chain recombines TRBV12-3 or TRBV12-4 with TRBJ2-1; D gene unclear. The CDR3 consists of 13 residues. V was pared by 5 bases and J by 7 bases, with 12 bases between. The DNA of the CDR3 is TGTGCCAGCAGTCCACGGTTGGGGAATGAGCAGTTCTTC. The encoded protein is CASSPRLGNEQFF.

The rearrangement joins TRBV10-2 to TRBJ1-5, with D uncertain. This CDR3 is built from 13 residues. V was cut by 6 bases and J by 3 bases, with 9 bases left in between. CDR1 and CDR2 from the germline V gene are WSHSY and SAAADI. DNA for the CDR3: TGCGCCAGCAGCTGGGCCACCAATCAGCCCCAGCATTTT. Amino acid sequence: CASSWATNQPQHF.

This clone showed up just a few times. The chain carries TRBV2 and TRBJ1-2; TRBD1 might be the D (6 bases). From germline, CDR1 is SNHLY and CDR2 FYNNEI. The CDR3 covers 15 residues. V shed 4 bases and J shed 4 bases, with 16 bases lying between them. Here the CDR3 reads CASSVSGQSLYGYTF. For the CDR3, the DNA is TGTGCCAGCAGTGTATCCGGACAGAGCCTCTATGGCTACACCTTC.

This chain connects TRBV6-5 to TRBJ2-7; TRBD1 might be the D (5 bases). V shed 4 bases and J shed 5 bases, with 18 bases lying between them. This CDR3 contains 15 residues. Germline values: CDR1 MNHEY, CDR2 SVGAGI. This CDR3 is CASSSPLQGGHEQYF. CDR3 DNA: TGTGCCAGCAGTTCCCCCCTCCAGGGTGGCCACGAGCAGTACTTC.

DNA of the CDR3: TGTGCCAGCAGCTTAGAGGGGGCTGGGCCTGGAAACACCATATATTTT. Translation: CASSLEGAGPGNTIYF. The chain employs TRBV11-2 and TRBJ1-3; tentative D call: TRBD1 (6 bases). This CDR3 contains 16 residues. Per germline, CDR1 SGHAT and CDR2 FQNNGV. Between the trimmed V and J ends, which lost 0 bases and 2 bases, there was a span of 11 bases.

This chain joins TRBV10-2 and TRBJ2-5, with a tentative D call TRBD1 (5 bases). The CDR3 extends over 13 amino acids. The V and J ends lost 3 bases and 4 bases respectively, with 9 bases between them. Germline V lookup: CDR1 WSHSY, CDR2 SAAADI. CDR3 coding DNA: TGCGCCAGCAGTGAAGGGGTGGTAGAGACCCAGTACTTC. It codes for CASSEGVVETQYF.

V and J are TRBV18 and TRBJ1-3, with 7 bases lining up with TRBD1. CDR3 length: 14 residues. The junction had 2 bases not matched to a gene; V was cut back by 6 bases and J by 0 bases. The germline gives CDR1 KGHSH, CDR2 LQKENI. The CDR3 coding sequence is TGTGCCAGCTCGGACAGGACCTCTGGAAACACCATATATTTT. Translation gives CASSDRTSGNTIYF.

This rearrangement joins TRBV5-1 to TRBJ1-3; no definite D call. V was pared by 6 bases and J by 1 base, with 14 bases between. The CDR3 contains 15 residues. Germline V CDR1 and CDR2: SGHRS, YFSETQ. CDR3 DNA sequence: TGCGCCAGCACCCCTTATCCGGGATCTGGAAACACCATATATTTT. It is translated as CASTPYPGSGNTIYF.

The J gene is TRBJ2-1, the V gene TRBV5-6, with 11 bases lining up with TRBD2. V was pared by 0 bases and J by 8 bases, with 10 bases of the junction left unmatched. The CDR3 is 17 residues long. The germline CDR1 and CDR2 sequences are SGHDT and YYEEEE. CDR3 residues: CASSLGTSGRASYEQFF. CDR3 coding DNA: TGTGCCAGCAGCTTGGGAACTAGCGGGAGAGCTTCGTATGAGCAGTTCTTC.

This rearrangement joins TRBV11-2 to TRBJ1-1; 8 bases agree with TRBD1. The CDR3 has 14 residues. The ends lost 6 bases at V and 3 bases at J; junction bases unmatched: 6. Germline V gene sequence: CDR1 SGHAT, CDR2 FQNNGV. CDR3 protein: CASSPTGGHTEAFF. The CDR3, as DNA: TGTGCCAGCAGTCCTACAGGGGGTCACACTGAAGCTTTCTTT.